The 8 T cell receptor beta chains given below trace back to one sample, sequenced in a study of blood T cell repertoires in COVID-19. TCRdb keeps only in-frame clones here, not all; method: immunoSEQ multiplex PCR. The profile shows 150,000 to 200,000 clones, roughly 90% of them singletons. The specimen was peripheral blood. The receptors were gathered from a man in his sixties with active or convalescent COVID-19.

The V call is TRBV7-8, the J call TRBJ2-3, with a weak D call TRBD2 (6 bases). Deletions cut 4 bases from V and 4 bases from J, with 18 bases between. Germline assignment: CDR1 SGHVS and CDR2 FQNEAQ. This CDR3 is 16 amino acids long. Here the CDR3 DNA reads TGTGCCAGCAGCTCCCGACTAGTGAGAGACCCAGATACGCAGTATTTT. This codes for CASSSRLVRDPDTQYF.

This clone was observed a single time. The chain couples TRBV29-1 to TRBJ2-3, with 10 bases identical to TRBD2. V shed 2 bases, J shed 2 bases, and the junction held 4 bases outside the gene matches. The CDR3 has 15 residues. The germline V gene encodes CDR1 SQVTM and CDR2 ANQGSEA. The CDR3 region is CSVELLAGVTDTQYF. Written as DNA, the CDR3 is TGCAGCGTTGAACTGCTAGCGGGAGTCACAGATACGCAGTATTTT.

This clone was picked up one time. The chain couples TRBV19 to TRBJ1-3; D is possibly TRBD1 (5 bases). The CDR3 runs to 18 residues. Germline V CDR1 and CDR2: LNHDA, SQIVND (reference sequence). V dropped 7 bases and J dropped 3 bases, with 25 bases sitting between them. CDR3 sequence reads: CASTESLMGGGGGNTIYF. The CDR3 bases are TGTGCCAGTACCGAGAGCCTAATGGGGGGAGGAGGTGGAAACACCATATATTTT.

This clone was counted a few times. J is TRBJ2-7 and V is TRBV6-5; 9 positions agree with TRBD1. V was pared by 6 bases and J by 4 bases, with 4 bases of the junction left unmatched. Germline V CDR1 and CDR2: MNHEY, SVGAGI. This CDR3 spans 13 amino acids. CDR3 residues: CASSRTGEYEQYF. Here the CDR3 DNA reads TGTGCCAGCAGCCGGACAGGGGAATACGAGCAGTACTTC.

V gene TRBV9 combines with J gene TRBJ1-2; TRBD1 agrees at 8 bases. Trimming at V came to 0 bases and at J to 7 bases, leaving 11 bases not matched to a gene. Per germline, CDR1 SGDLS and CDR2 YYNGEE. The CDR3 contains 16 residues. CDR3 region: CASSVVSPTGVGGYTF. The CDR3 nucleotides are TGTGCCAGCAGCGTAGTGTCCCCGACAGGGGTAGGTGGCTACACCTTC.

The CDR3 DNA reads as TGTGCCAGCAGTGCAATTCGGACAGGGCATATCCCGACCTATGGCTACACCTTC. Its translation: CASSAIRTGHIPTYGYTF. This chain uses TRBV6-1 with TRBJ1-2; 8 bases align to TRBD1. J lost 4 bases, V lost 4 bases, and 17 bases had no gene match. CDR1 MNHNS and CDR2 SASEGT come from the germline V gene. The CDR3 extends over 18 amino acids.

V is TRBV28 and J is TRBJ1-2, with TRBD1 identical over 8 bases. This CDR3 region has 16 residues. J lost 3 bases, V lost 5 bases, and 11 bases had no gene match. Germline lookup yields CDR1 MDHEN and CDR2 SYDVKM. CDR3 region: CASSKVQGTGHYGYTF. CDR3 sequence (DNA): TGTGCCAGCAGTAAAGTCCAAGGGACAGGCCACTATGGCTACACCTTC.

This rearrangement joins TRBV7-9 to TRBJ2-1; 11 bases are shared with TRBD2. Germline V CDR1 and CDR2: SEHNR, FQNEAQ (reference sequence). V trimming: 6 bases; J trimming: 4 bases; junction bases outside the gene matches: 17. The CDR3 has 19 amino acids. DNA for the CDR3: TGTGCCAGCAGTCGAGCGCCCGGGACTAGCGGCTATAGTTACAATGAGCAGTTCTTC. Its translation is CASSRAPGTSGYSYNEQFF.